Presented here are 21 T cell receptor beta chains from one specimen sequenced in a study of cytomegalovirus exposure and HLA in healthy donors. This PCR relied on a set of 60 Vbeta primers and 13 Jbeta primers. Some clones are missing from TCRdb's copy, which holds only in-frame ones; the method was immunoSEQ multiplex PCR. The repertoire has some 160,000 clones, about three quarters of them found once; the top ten carry 7%. The sample taken for sequencing was PBMCs. These receptors all stem from a woman aged 40 to 50 in good health and CMV-seropositive.

This clone was observed once. This chain links TRBV15 with TRBJ2-3; 7 nucleotides line up with TRBD2. The CDR3 runs 15 residues. The ends lost 5 bases at V and 3 bases at J; junction bases unmatched: 8. Germline loops: CDR1 LNHNV, CDR2 YYDKDF (reference sequence). CDR3 bases: TGTGCCACCAGCCAAGGGAGGGAAGGGACAGATACGCAGTATTTT. It yields the protein CATSQGREGTDTQYF.

Comment on this clone: Within the sample, other DNA sequences also encode this same CDR3. The chain uses TRBV7-2 and TRBJ2-3; 11 bases match TRBD2. Germline V gives CDR1 SGHTA, CDR2 FQGNSA. CDR3 length: 15 amino acids. J lost 3 bases, V lost 4 bases, and 3 bases had no gene match. CDR3: CASSSSGGRTDTQYF. CDR3 DNA sequence: TGTGCCAGCAGCTCTAGCGGGGGGAGGACAGATACGCAGTATTTT.

V and J are TRBV28 and TRBJ1-2; possibly TRBD1 for D (5 bases). Germline V gene lookup returns CDR1 MDHEN and CDR2 SYDVKM. The CDR3 length is 13 residues. V lost 4 bases and J lost 4, with 10 bases in between. CDR3 nucleotides: TGTGCCAGCAGTTCCGGACACCTCTATGGCTACACCTTC. This sequence encodes CASSSGHLYGYTF.

V and J are TRBV7-3 and TRBJ2-2, with D uncertain. The CDR3 totals 15 residues. Germline V gene sequence: CDR1 SGHTA, CDR2 FQGTGA. Trimming left V 5 bases short and J 1 base short, with 11 bases between. CDR3 DNA: TGTGCCAGCAGCACTCACTCGGGGAACACCGGGGAGCTGTTTTTT. Protein sequence: CASSTHSGNTGELFF.

The rearrangement uses TRBV18 and TRBJ2-7; a weak D match, TRBD1 (6 bases). V was cut by 2 bases and J by 1 base, with 9 bases left in between. The germline V gene has CDR1 KGHSH and CDR2 LQKENI. CDR3 length: 14 amino acids. Here the CDR3 reads CASSPKTGSYEQYF. DNA for the CDR3: TGTGCCAGCTCACCAAAAACAGGGTCCTACGAGCAGTACTTC.

The CDR3 protein is CAIMESGADTQYF. CDR3 DNA sequence: TGTGCCATCATGGAATCAGGGGCAGATACGCAGTATTTT. The chain has TRBV10-3 and TRBJ2-3, with D perhaps matching TRBD1 (6 bases). V was trimmed by 7 bases and J by 4 bases, leaving 12 bases between them. CDR1 is ENHRY and CDR2 is SYGVKD in the germline V gene. The CDR3 has 13 amino acids.

Notes on this clone: Relative to the germline gene, one junction end is altered; a read error may explain this. The chain links TRBV7-9 to TRBJ1-1; no reliable D call. The CDR3 is made up of 13 amino acids. Germline lookup yields CDR1 SEHNR and CDR2 FQNEAQ (reference sequence). The DNA of the CDR3 is TGTTCCAGCAGCTCCCCGGAGGACACTGAAGCTTTCTTT. It codes for CSSSSPEDTEAFF.

As regards this clone: Sequence at one end of the junction differs from germline and may be a read error. The V gene is TRBV5-1, the J gene TRBJ2-6; 10 bases are a match to TRBD1. This CDR3 has 18 residues. Germline assignment: CDR1 SGHRS and CDR2 YFSETQ. DNA of the CDR3: TGCGCCAGCAGCGTAACGGGACAGGGGCCGGCTGGGGCCAACGGCCTGACTTTC. This codes for CASSVTGQGPAGANGLTF.

The chain uses TRBV7-2 and TRBJ2-7, with a tentative D call TRBD1 (6 bases). The CDR3 has 15 residues. Germline CDR1 SGHTA, CDR2 FQGNSA. With 1 base removed from V and 2 bases from J, the gap between germline ends came to 12 bases. CDR3 in amino acids: CASSLVGQSTYEQYF. In nucleotides, the CDR3 is TGTGCCAGCAGCTTAGTAGGACAGTCTACCTACGAGCAGTACTTC.

This clone was recorded a few times. The J gene is TRBJ2-1, the V gene TRBV2; 13 bases line up with TRBD2. The CDR3 sequence is 18 residues long. Looked up from germline, CDR1 is SNHLY and CDR2 is FYNNEI. The ends lost 2 bases at V and 7 bases at J; junction bases unmatched: 11. CDR3 in DNA: TGTGCCAGCAGTGAATCCATAATTACTAGCGGGGGGGGGAATGAGCAGTTCTTC. This encodes CASSESIITSGGGNEQFF.

The genes are TRBV7-2 and TRBJ2-1; 7 positions match TRBD2. The CDR3 is 16 residues long. Unmatched junction bases numbered 12, after V lost 5 bases and J lost 5 bases. CDR1 is SGHTA and CDR2 is FQGNSA in the germline V gene. For the CDR3, the DNA is TGTGCCAGCAGCGCGTCCCGGACTAGAGGGGACAATGAGCAGTTCTTC. Its translation: CASSASRTRGDNEQFF.

This chain joins TRBV27 and TRBJ2-1, with TRBD2 matching 10 bases. CDR3 length: 17 amino acids. Germline V CDR1 and CDR2: MNHEY, SMNVEV (reference sequence). The V gene end was trimmed by 6 bases and the J gene end by 0 bases; junction bases not matched to a gene: 8. Written as DNA, the CDR3 is TGTGCCAGCAGCCTAAGGTTAGCGGGGGGCTCCTACAATGAGCAGTTCTTC. Amino acid sequence: CASSLRLAGGSYNEQFF.

This sequence joins TRBV30 and TRBJ1-6, with 8 bases aligning to TRBD1. Unmatched junction bases numbered 2, after V lost 8 bases and J lost 5 bases. CDR1 is GTSNPN, CDR2 SVGIG, per germline (reference sequence). The CDR3 has 12 amino acids. The CDR3 DNA reads as TGTGCCAGGGGACAGGATAATTCACCCCTCCACTTT. It codes for CARGQDNSPLHF.

The genes are TRBV2 and TRBJ1-2; unclear D gene. The CDR3 contains 12 residues. V was cut by 7 bases and J by 4 bases, with 10 bases left in between. Germline V gives CDR1 SNHLY, CDR2 FYNNEI. The CDR3 region is CASTTETYGYTF. The CDR3 region has the DNA TGTGCCAGCACTACAGAAACCTATGGCTACACCTTC.

The chain combines TRBV27 with TRBJ1-2; a weak D match, TRBD1 (6 bases). Looked up from germline, CDR1 is MNHEY and CDR2 is SMNVEV (reference sequence). V shed 6 bases and J shed 4 bases, with 18 bases lying between them. The CDR3 is 15 residues long. Written as DNA, the CDR3 is TGTGCCAGCAGACGCTCCCCCGAGGGGGTCTATGGCTACACCTTC. Protein sequence: CASRRSPEGVYGYTF.

V is TRBV9 and J is TRBJ2-1; 10 bases agree with TRBD1. CDR1 SGDLS and CDR2 YYNGEE come from the germline V gene. The V and J ends lost 4 bases and 6 bases, in that order; junction bases with no gene match: 10. The CDR3 is made up of 16 amino acids. CDR3 sequence reads: CASSPSSRDRGNEQFF. The DNA of the CDR3 is TGTGCCAGCAGCCCATCGTCCCGGGACAGGGGCAATGAGCAGTTCTTC.

This clone appeared a few times. V gene TRBV6-1 combines with J gene TRBJ1-6; 7 nucleotides match TRBD1. V shed 5 bases and J 8 bases; nucleotides not matched to a gene: 9. This CDR3 has 15 residues. Germline V lookup: CDR1 MNHNS, CDR2 SASEGT. The CDR3 spells CASSSEQGLDSPLHF. CDR3 DNA: TGTGCCAGCAGTTCCGAACAGGGGTTGGATTCACCCCTCCACTTT.

The chain links TRBV7-3 to TRBJ2-1, with a tentative D call TRBD2 (7 bases). The CDR3 extends over 16 amino acids. Germline V lookup: CDR1 SGHTA, CDR2 FQGTGA. V dropped 2 bases and J dropped 6 bases, with 17 bases sitting between them. The DNA of the CDR3 is TGTGCCAGCAGCTTACTGGGAGGGGGTCGTGTCAATGAGCAGTTCTTC. It yields the protein CASSLLGGGRVNEQFF.

The J gene is TRBJ1-1, the V gene TRBV2; D is uncertain. Germline loops: CDR1 SNHLY, CDR2 FYNNEI. Trimming removed 2 bases at V and 4 bases at J, with 14 bases between. The CDR3 runs 15 residues. CDR3 coding DNA: TGTGCCAGCAGTGAATTCGGTCCCTCGGGCACTGAAGCTTTCTTT. Encoded protein: CASSEFGPSGTEAFF. The whole variable domain, remainder taken from reference TRBV2 and TRBJ1-1, is EPEVTQTPSHQVTQMGQEVILRCVPISNHLYFYWYRQILGQKVEFLVSFYNNEISEKSEIFDDQFSVERPDGSNFTLKIRSTKLEDSAMYFCASSEFGPSGTEAFFGQGTRLTVV.

The genes are TRBV30 and TRBJ2-3, with TRBD2 matching 12 bases. The CDR3 is 17 amino acids. Per the germline V gene, CDR1 is GTSNPN and CDR2 is SVGIG (reference sequence). J lost 4 bases, V lost 1 base, and 9 bases had no gene match. Here the CDR3 reads CAWSAALLAGGADTQYF. The DNA of the CDR3 is TGTGCCTGGAGTGCCGCCCTACTAGCGGGGGGAGCAGATACGCAGTATTTT.

There are a few counts of this clone. The genes are TRBV11-3 and TRBJ2-2, with D perhaps TRBD1 (6 bases). Trimming shortened V by 0 bases and J by 9 bases, and 11 bases separated the two germline ends. The germline gives CDR1 SGHNT, CDR2 YENEEA. The CDR3 runs 14 residues. CDR3 protein: CASSLDPQGRELFF. DNA of the CDR3: TGTGCCAGCAGCTTAGATCCACAGGGCCGGGAGCTGTTTTTT.